The 2 T cell receptor beta chains presented below share a single source sample, sequenced in a study of blood T cell repertoires in COVID-19. Profiling relied on immunoSEQ multiplex PCR, and the TCRdb table lists in-frame clones only, not all of them. The sample holds around 140,000 clones; around 88% are singletons and the top ten take about a tenth. The specimen sequenced was peripheral blood. These receptors were taken from a man between 50 and 59 years old with acute or convalescent COVID-19.

V is TRBV11-2 and J is TRBJ1-2, with unresolved D. Trimming pared 1 base from V and 7 bases from J, leaving 7 bases between. The CDR3 runs 12 residues. Germline CDR1 is SGHAT and CDR2 is FQNNGV. This CDR3 is CASSLVGGGYTF. Written as DNA, the CDR3 is TGTGCCAGCAGCTTAGTGGGAGGTGGCTACACCTTC.

The V call is TRBV5-1, the J call TRBJ1-6; no clear D. CDR1 is SGHRS and CDR2 is YFSETQ in the germline V gene. The V gene lost 5 bases and the J gene lost 6 bases, with 12 bases spanning the gap. This CDR3 region has 14 residues. The CDR3 is CASSREGVNSPLHF. CDR3 bases: TGCGCCAGCAGTCGGGAGGGAGTTAATTCACCCCTCCACTTT.